This entry lists 3 T cell receptor beta chains sequenced from one sample in a study of T cell responses to AZD1222 COVID-19 vaccine (TCRdb year 2021). This sample's time point label indicates: baseline before first vaccination. Library method: the immunoSEQ multiplex PCR assay. TCRdb took over this immuneACCESS table, retaining in-frame rearrangements with V and J assigned. Such tables are incomplete; in checked studies, under half of the missing clones stem from an unresolved V gene, and the remainder is unexplained. A total of some 64,000 clones appear in this sample, roughly 87% of them only once. The ten largest clones add up to 17% of the sample. The sequencing used peripheral blood, collected on day 0 of AZD1222 vaccination. Every receptor here comes from an adult in good health.

The V and J genes are TRBV29-1 and TRBJ1-1; D is possibly TRBD1 (5 bases). The CDR3 is 13 amino acids. Trimming stripped 6 bases from V and 5 bases from J, with 16 bases between. CDR1 and CDR2 from the germline V gene are SQVTM and ANQGSEA. The CDR3 is CSVTPGRGTEAFF. The DNA for the CDR3 is TGCAGCGTGACCCCCGGCCGGGGGACTGAAGCTTTCTTT.

The chain uses TRBV5-8 and TRBJ2-2; D is perhaps TRBD1 (5 bases). CDR3 length: 13 amino acids. V lost 2 bases and J lost 9, with 11 bases in between. Germline values: CDR1 SGHTS, CDR2 YDEGEE. CDR3 nucleotides: TGTGCCAGCAGCTTAAGTGGGGCCCGGGAGCTGTTTTTT. Translating gives CASSLSGARELFF.

The V gene is TRBV6-1, the J gene TRBJ1-3; D gene uncertain. The germline CDR1 and CDR2 sequences are MNHNS and SASEGT. The CDR3 is 15 amino acids. V lost 2 bases, J lost 3 bases, and 11 bases lay in between. DNA of the CDR3: TGTGCCAGCAGTGAATATTTGGTCCTTGGAAACACCATATATTTT. Protein: CASSEYLVLGNTIYF.